The 10 T cell receptor beta chains given below trace back to one sample, sequenced in a study of T-cell memory formation after mild COVID-19. TCRdb independently ran MiXCR on the 5' RACE reads; one entry per CDR3 protein. Counted here are approximately 500,000 distinct CDR3 sequences, 20% to 25% occurring once; the ten biggest clones make up under 15%. Sequenced input: PBMCs or a T cell subset sorted from them (not recorded which). All receptors come from an adult woman who had mild COVID-19 (a few samples of this study predate the infection). Cell type and time point are not known.

This clonotype was seen a handful of times. The chain combines TRBV20-1 with TRBJ2-6; 7 bases match TRBD1. Germline assignment: CDR1 DFQATT and CDR2 SNEGSKA (reference sequence). The CDR3 extends over 15 amino acids. Trimming cost V 6 bases and J 1 base; bases outside gene matches: 6. CDR3 DNA sequence: TGCAGTGCCCCCACAGGGGTGTCTGGGGCCAACGTCCTGACTTTC. It codes for CSAPTGVSGANVLTF.

This sequence joins TRBV7-2 and TRBJ2-3; D call uncertain. The V end lost 8 bases, the J end lost 2 bases, and 17 bases lay between the germline ends. The germline V gene encodes CDR1 SGHTA and CDR2 FQGNSA. The CDR3 consists of 15 residues. CDR3 in DNA: TGTGCCAGCTCTTTAGTGGGCGGAAACACAGATACGCAGTATTTT. Protein: CASSLVGGNTDTQYF.

The chain links TRBV29-1 to TRBJ1-1; weak D call: TRBD1 (6 bases). CDR3 length: 15 amino acids. V was pared by 1 base and J by 4 bases, with 16 bases between. The V gene's germline CDR1 is SQVTM and CDR2 ANQGSEA. DNA of the CDR3: TGCAGCGTTGAAGCGGACAGTTTTGAGGGCACTGAAGCTTTCTTT. Protein: CSVEADSFEGTEAFF.

This clonotype showed up just once. The chain uses TRBV11-2 and TRBJ2-3; 13 nucleotides agree with TRBD2. Germline CDR1 SGHAT, CDR2 FQNNGV. The CDR3 runs to 17 residues. V lost 3 bases to trimming and J lost 2 bases; unmatched junction nucleotides: 5. The CDR3 is CASSFGLAGVVTDTQYF. CDR3 sequence (DNA): TGTGCCAGCAGCTTCGGACTAGCGGGAGTGGTCACAGATACGCAGTATTTT.

This chain joins TRBV20-1 and TRBJ2-3, with 8 nucleotides matching TRBD2. After removal of 5 bases from V and 0 bases from J, the junction contained 7 bases not matched to a gene. This CDR3 has 15 amino acids. Looked up from germline, CDR1 is DFQATT and CDR2 is SNEGSKA (reference sequence). The DNA for the CDR3 is TGCAGTGCTCTTGGGGTAGCGGGAAGCACAGATACGCAGTATTTT. Encoded protein: CSALGVAGSTDTQYF.

This clonotype has just a few counts. For the CDR3, the DNA is TGCGCCAGCAGCTTGGGGGTAGCCAGGGGCGAGACCCAGTACTTC. Translation gives CASSLGVARGETQYF. V is TRBV5-1 and J is TRBJ2-5; tentatively, D is TRBD1 (6 bases). Germline CDR1 and CDR2: SGHRS and YFSETQ. The CDR3 sequence is 15 residues long. Trimming pared 0 bases from V and 5 bases from J, leaving 14 bases between. The full variable domain, in which reference TRBV5-1 and TRBJ2-5 provide the parts outside the CDR3, is KAGVTQTPRYLIKTRGQQVTLSCSPISGHRSVSWYQQTPGQGLQFLFEYFSETQRNKGNFPGRFSGRQFSNSRSEMNVSTLELGDSALYLCASSLGVARGETQYFGPGTRLLVL.

This clonotype was observed a few times. The genes are TRBV5-4 and TRBJ1-2; D is undetermined. This CDR3 region has 12 residues. V was pared by 0 bases and J by 8 bases, with 8 bases between. Germline values: CDR1 SGHNT, CDR2 YYREEE (reference sequence). The CDR3 reads CASSLGAGGYTF. Here the CDR3 DNA reads TGTGCCAGCAGCTTGGGCGCGGGGGGCTACACCTTC.

This clonotype occurred a few times. The V gene is TRBV20-1, the J gene TRBJ2-1; 11 nucleotides match TRBD2. The CDR3 is 20 amino acids. After removal of 5 bases from V and 4 bases from J, the junction contained 22 bases not matched to a gene. The germline CDR1 and CDR2 sequences are DFQATT and SNEGSKA (reference sequence). CDR3 DNA sequence: TGCAGTGCTCGAGCGTACTTGTCGACTAGCGGGGTCCAGGGATACAATGAGCAGTTCTTC. It encodes CSARAYLSTSGVQGYNEQFF.

The chain combines TRBV29-1 with TRBJ1-4, with TRBD1 matching 7 bases. J lost 0 bases, V lost 4 bases, and 5 bases had no gene match. From germline, CDR1 is SQVTM and CDR2 ANQGSEA. The CDR3 runs to 15 residues. The CDR3 loop is CSVGDRYATNEKLFF. The DNA for the CDR3 is TGCAGCGTTGGGGACAGATACGCAACTAATGAAAAACTGTTTTTT.

This chain connects TRBV5-1 to TRBJ2-3, with 7 bases lining up with TRBD1. This CDR3 has 17 residues. The germline V gene has CDR1 SGHRS and CDR2 YFSETQ. V dropped 3 bases and J dropped 2; count of bases not matched to a gene: 12. This CDR3 is CASSSEGALPFTDTQYF. For the CDR3, the DNA is TGCGCCAGCAGCTCCGAGGGGGCCTTACCATTCACAGATACGCAGTATTTT.